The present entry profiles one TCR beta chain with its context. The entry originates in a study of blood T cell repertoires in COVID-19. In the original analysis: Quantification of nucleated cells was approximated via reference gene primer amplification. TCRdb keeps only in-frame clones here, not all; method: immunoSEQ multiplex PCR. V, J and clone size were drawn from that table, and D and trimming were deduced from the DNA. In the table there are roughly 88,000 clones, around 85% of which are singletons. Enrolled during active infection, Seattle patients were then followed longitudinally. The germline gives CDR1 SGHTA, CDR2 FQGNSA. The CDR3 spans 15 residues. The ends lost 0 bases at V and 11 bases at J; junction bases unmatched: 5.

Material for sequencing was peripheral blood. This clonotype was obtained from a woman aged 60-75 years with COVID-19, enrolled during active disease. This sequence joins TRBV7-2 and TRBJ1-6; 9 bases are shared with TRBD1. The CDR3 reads CASSLAPGQGAPLHF. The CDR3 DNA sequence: TGTGCCAGCAGCTTAGCTCCGGGACAGGGTGCACCCCTCCACTTT.